This T cell receptor (beta chain) was identified in a study of T-cell memory formation after mild COVID-19. General observations from the study: There was a balanced CD4/CD8 profile in clones contracting day 15 to 85, and later expanders leaned CD4+. Most CD4+ clones that shrank were in CM and EM, while CD8+ ones turned up in EMRA. A subset of responding clones appeared in pre-infection memory, suggesting cross-reactive memory joined.

The CDR3 is 14 amino acids. Germline CDR1 SGHRS, CDR2 YFSETQ. The germline V and J ends were trimmed by 3 bases and 1 base, with 10 bases remaining between them. One entry per CDR3 protein results from TCRdb running MiXCR on the 5' RACE reads. This table holds hundreds of thousands of distinct CDR3 sequences, roughly 22% found once. About this clonotype itself: The antigen is undetermined.

This clonotype was obtained from an adult woman who had mild COVID-19 (a few samples of this study predate the infection). Cell type and time point are not known. The chain carries TRBV5-1 and TRBJ1-1; a weak D match, TRBD1 (5 bases). Specimen: PBMCs or a T cell subset sorted from them (not recorded which). The CDR3 nucleotides read TGCGCCAGCAGCTCGGGGACCCAGAACACTGAAGCTTTCTTT. Translated, it gives CASSSGTQNTEAFF.